Shown below are 20 T cell receptor beta chains from a single sample sequenced in a study of tumor-infiltrating lymphocytes in primary liver carcinoma. With around 500 ng total RNA as template and a constant-region primer, TCR beta cDNA was made. Construction of TCR beta libraries relied on three successive nested multiplex PCR rounds employing slightly modified ARM-PCR. The first two PCR rounds used TRBV1-TRBV30 forward primers with a C-beta reverse primer, nine to ten cycles each. One entry per CDR3 protein, called by TCRdb with MiXCR from the multiplex PCR reads. This sample has approximately 73,000 distinct CDR3 sequences, with almost 70% found just once. Co-extraction yielded RNA and DNA from roughly 20-30 mg of unsorted bulk tissue. The sample consisted of liver tumor tissue from sampling region 4. Subset specified: tumor region T4, right-lateral pole. These receptors were taken from a man aged 40-49 years with primary liver carcinoma and hepatitis B virus infection.

As regards this clonotype: Germline is not matched at one junction end, which may reflect a read error. CDR3 coding DNA: TGCGCCAGCAGCGACGGGCTTACCTCTGGGGCCGACGTCCTGACTTTC. Translating gives CASSDGLTSGADVLTF. The rearrangement links TRBV5-1 to TRBJ2-6, with D possibly matching TRBD1 (5 bases). From germline, CDR1 is SGHRS and CDR2 YFSETQ. The CDR3 is 16 amino acids.

This chain links TRBV5-1 with TRBJ2-7; the match to TRBD2 covers 8 bases. CDR3 length: 15 amino acids. The germline gives CDR1 SGHRS, CDR2 YFSETQ. Trimming cost V 0 bases and J 5 bases; bases outside gene matches: 7. CDR3 loop: CASSLASGQAHEQYF. CDR3 sequence (DNA): TGCGCCAGCAGCTTGGCTAGCGGGCAGGCCCACGAGCAGTACTTC.

This clonotype showed up just once. The conserved phenylalanine or tryptophan normally closing the CDR3 is absent here, so this likely arose from a read error. The genes are TRBV14 and TRBJ2-7; D is possibly TRBD1 or TRBD2 (6 bases each). The ends were cut back, 3 bases at V and 7 bases at J, with 10 bases in the middle. CDR3 length: 12 amino acids. Per the germline V gene, CDR1 is SGHDN and CDR2 is FVKESK. This CDR3 reads CASSQGGYEQYL. The CDR3 nucleotides read TGTGCCAGCAGCCAGGGGGGCTATGAGCAGTACTTA.

Worth noting for this clonotype: A junction end diverges from the germline sequence, so it may reflect a read error. This rearrangement joins TRBV11-2 to TRBJ1-6; the D is unclear. This CDR3 spans 16 amino acids. CDR1 is SGHAT, CDR2 FQNNGV, per germline. For the CDR3, the DNA is TGTGCCAGCAACCCCCCGGCAGGCTTACTTAATTTACCCCTCCACTTT. Its translation is CASNPPAGLLNLPLHF.

This rearrangement joins TRBV11-2 to TRBJ2-7, with a weak D call TRBD1 (8 bases). This CDR3 contains 16 residues. The germline gives CDR1 SGHAT, CDR2 FQNNGV. V lost 9 bases and J lost 4, with 25 bases in between. For the CDR3, the DNA is TGTGCCAGTAGTAGAGACAGCGGGACAGGAAGGTACGAGCAGTACTTC. Residues: CASSRDSGTGRYEQYF. The variable domain in full, completed from reference TRBV11-2 and TRBJ2-7, reads EAGVAQSPRYKIIEKRQSVAFWCNPISGHATLYWYQQILGQGPKLLIQFQNNGVVDDSQLPKDRFSAERLKGVDSTLKIQPAKLEDSAVYLCASSRDSGTGRYEQYFGPGTRLTVT.

To note about this clonotype: Here the CDR3 omits its conserved ending phenylalanine or tryptophan, so a read error is the likely source. The chain is built from TRBV6-6 and TRBJ1-5, with D unresolved. With the DNA end fitting TRBJ2-3 better, the J assignment may be wrong. CDR1 is MNHNY and CDR2 is SVGAGI in the germline V gene (reference sequence). The CDR3 contains 16 residues. CDR3 sequence: CVSSYRVEYSNQPQYL. The CDR3, as DNA: TGTGTCAGCAGTTACCGAGTAGAGTATAGCAATCAGCCCCAGTATCTT.

As for this clonotype: This may be a read error, as it is one base from a much larger clone. J is TRBJ2-3 and V is TRBV12-3 or TRBV12-4; 9 nucleotides line up with TRBD1. V was clipped by 10 bases and J by 3 bases; unmatched bases: 5. The CDR3 consists of 13 residues. As DNA, the CDR3 is TGTGCCATCGAGACAGGGGGTACAGATACGCAGTATTTT. It is translated as CAIETGGTDTQYF.

The rearrangement uses TRBV11-2 and TRBJ2-2; 10 nucleotides match TRBD2. The CDR3 has 16 residues. V lost 8 bases to trimming and J lost 1 base; unmatched junction nucleotides: 7. Germline V gene sequence: CDR1 SGHAT, CDR2 FQNNGV. The CDR3: CASGGLAERNTGELFF. CDR3 sequence (DNA): TGTGCCAGCGGAGGACTAGCGGAGCGGAACACCGGGGAGCTGTTTTTT.

The chain combines TRBV18 with TRBJ1-3; D not resolved. Germline CDR1 KGHSH, CDR2 LQKENI. The CDR3 runs 17 residues. V was shortened by 1 base and J by 0 bases, with 13 bases between the two germline ends. The CDR3 sequence is CASSPRAGDSSGNTIYF. CDR3 coding DNA: TGTGCCAGCTCACCACGGGCTGGGGATTCCTCTGGAAACACCATATATTTT.

This clonotype was observed many times. V gene TRBV2 combines with J gene TRBJ2-7; D is unresolved. V dropped 6 bases and J dropped 0 bases, with 6 bases sitting between them. The CDR3 loop spans 12 amino acids. The V gene's germline CDR1 is SNHLY and CDR2 FYNNEI. CDR3 in amino acids: CASRVSSYEQYF. The CDR3 DNA is TGTGCCAGCAGGGTGAGCTCCTACGAGCAGTACTTC.

This clonotype was observed many times. V is TRBV28 and J is TRBJ1-5; no definite D call. Germline V lookup: CDR1 MDHEN, CDR2 SYDVKM. CDR3 length equals 13 residues. The V and J ends lost 6 bases and 5 bases respectively, with 11 bases between them. For the CDR3, the DNA is TGTGCCAGCAGAGAAGGGTTAGATCAGCCCCAGCATTTT. It is translated as CASREGLDQPQHF.

As regards this clonotype: Just one base apart from a much larger clone, this may be a read error. V usage is TRBV5-1 and J usage is TRBJ2-1, with TRBD2 matching over 7 bases. The CDR3 sequence is 14 residues long. Looked up from germline, CDR1 is SGHRS and CDR2 is YFSETQ. In DNA, the CDR3 is TGCGCCAGCAGCTTAGCGGGAAGGGTCAATAAGCAGTTCTTC. Its translation is CASSLAGRVNKQFF.

This clonotype was detected only once. A read error is likely, as this CDR3 ends without the conserved phenylalanine or tryptophan. It is unclear where the CDR3 begins or ends on the DNA, so no DNA is shown, and the CDR3 is as TCRdb lists it. V and J are TRBV6-2 or TRBV6-3 and TRBJ1-1; TRBD1, the table's D call, was not compared with the DNA. Germline V gene sequence: CDR1 MNHEY, CDR2 SVGEGT. From its first to its last residue, the CDR3 has 16 amino acids. CDR3 sequence: CASSYYSRAEETEVFI.

As to this clonotype: Because it lacks the conserved phenylalanine or tryptophan at the end, this CDR3 is likely a read error. This chain connects TRBV5-5 to TRBJ2-7, with D perhaps TRBD1 (6 bases). The CDR3 covers 13 residues. Germline V gene lookup returns CDR1 SGHKS and CDR2 YYEKEE (reference sequence). CDR3 residues: CVSSTGQGSEQYS. In DNA, the CDR3 is TGTGTCAGCAGCACCGGGCAGGGGAGCGAGCAGTACTCC.

With respect to this clonotype: A much larger clone differs from this one at a single base, so this may be a read error. J is TRBJ2-3 and V is TRBV24-1, with 9 nucleotides matching TRBD2. The CDR3 length is 13 residues. V was pared by 3 bases and J by 10 bases, with 4 bases of the junction left unmatched. Germline assignment: CDR1 KGHDR and CDR2 SFDVKD. The DNA of the CDR3 is TGTGCCACCAGTGATGTGTGCGGGAGGGCGCAGTATTTT. This codes for CATSDVCGRAQYF.

By sample share, this clonotype is medium-sized (0.01 to 0.1%). The chain recombines TRBV11-2 with TRBJ1-5; maybe TRBD1 (6 bases). V shed 1 base and J shed 6 bases, with 16 bases lying between them. This CDR3 contains 16 residues. Germline V gives CDR1 SGHAT, CDR2 FQNNGV. The CDR3 loop is CASSLGPQGSGQPQHF. The CDR3 DNA reads as TGTGCCAGCAGCTTAGGTCCACAGGGTTCAGGTCAGCCCCAGCATTTT. Together with reference TRBV11-2 and TRBJ1-5, the CDR3 gives the full variable domain: EAGVAQSPRYKIIEKRQSVAFWCNPISGHATLYWYQQILGQGPKLLIQFQNNGVVDDSQLPKDRFSAERLKGVDSTLKIQPAKLEDSAVYLCASSLGPQGSGQPQHFGDGTRLSIL.

The rearrangement uses TRBV29-1 and TRBJ2-7; D perhaps matches TRBD1 (6 bases). CDR3 length: 14 amino acids. Per the germline V gene, CDR1 is SQVTM and CDR2 is ANQGSEA. V was shortened by 7 bases and J by 4 bases, with 20 bases between the two germline ends. The CDR3 DNA reads as TGCAGCGCGCTCCTGGGTAGGACAGTGTACGAGCAGTACTTC. Translated: CSALLGRTVYEQYF.

This chain connects TRBV6-2 or TRBV6-3 to TRBJ2-7; TRBD1 agrees at 11 bases. V dropped 6 bases and J dropped 2; count of bases not matched to a gene: 3. CDR1 MNHEY and CDR2 SVGEGT come from the germline V gene. The CDR3 totals 14 residues. CDR3 sequence reads: CASSPGQGAYEQYF. In nucleotides, the CDR3 is TGTGCCAGCAGCCCGGGACAGGGGGCCTACGAGCAGTACTTC.

Ten or more counts support this clonotype. Its ends do not fully match the called genes, so a read error is possible. The chain combines TRBV11-2 with TRBJ2-7, with TRBD1 as a possible D gene (5 bases). This CDR3 contains 14 residues. Germline CDR1 SGHAT, CDR2 FQNNGV. The DNA for the CDR3 is TGTGCCAGCAGCTCTAACAGGAACTCCTACGAGCAGTACTTT. Amino acids: CASSSNRNSYEQYF.

There are a few counts of this clonotype. At one end the junction does not follow the germline gene, possibly because of a read error. V gene TRBV11-1 combines with J gene TRBJ2-5; perhaps TRBD1 as D (6 bases). The CDR3 runs to 12 residues. CDR1 SGHAT and CDR2 FQDESV come from the germline V gene (reference sequence). The CDR3 is CASGQRQEIQYF. CDR3 coding DNA: TGTGCCAGCGGACAGAGACAAGAGATCCAGTACTTC.